The 27 T cell receptor beta chains listed next were all sequenced from one sample in a study of metastatic and nonmetastatic thyroid tumors. TCRdb ran MiXCR on the PCR reads. The data hold about 48,000 clones, with less than 25% observed a single time. All patients were treatment-naive before thyroid surgery. Sequencing was carried out using blood. These receptors originate from a male donor with papillary thyroid cancer or a benign thyroid nodule (not recorded which). Some clones in this sample may be carry-over from other donors' samples.

V usage is TRBV20-1 and J usage is TRBJ1-5; D possibly corresponds to TRBD1 (5 bases). Between the trimmed V and J ends, which lost 0 bases and 2 bases, there was a span of 14 bases. Germline CDR1 reads DFQATT; CDR2 reads SNEGSKA (reference sequence). The CDR3 extends over 16 amino acids. CDR3 DNA sequence: TGCAGTGCTAGAGACCTGGCCCGGGGGGGCAATCAGCCCCAGCATTTT. Translation gives CSARDLARGGNQPQHF.

This clone was counted many times. Just one base apart from a much larger clone, this may be a read error. This chain connects TRBV13 to TRBJ2-3; D not certain. Germline lookup yields CDR1 PRHDT and CDR2 FYEKMQ (reference sequence). The CDR3 is 13 residues long. Trimming removed 2 bases at V and 6 bases at J, with 9 bases between. Here the CDR3 reads CASSLQVTDTQYF. The CDR3 nucleotides read TGTGCCAGCAGCTTACAGGTGACGGATACGCAGTATTTT.

This clone was detected ten times or more. This chain joins TRBV6-1 and TRBJ2-3; 8 nucleotides line up with TRBD1. Trimming cost V 8 bases and J 2 bases; bases outside gene matches: 6. There are 14 residues in the CDR3. Per the germline V gene, CDR1 is MNHNS and CDR2 is SASEGT. This CDR3 is CASSLGQATDTQYF. CDR3 sequence (DNA): TGTGCCAGCTCACTGGGACAGGCCACAGATACGCAGTATTTT.

Many counts were recorded for this clone. V and J are TRBV10-1 and TRBJ2-5, with 7 bases matching TRBD1. CDR3 size: 15 residues. Germline assignment: CDR1 WNHNN and CDR2 SYGVQD (reference sequence). After removal of 2 bases from V and 0 bases from J, the junction contained 3 bases not matched to a gene. The CDR3 loop is CASSEDRAYQETQYF. The DNA for the CDR3 is TGCGCCAGCAGTGAGGACAGGGCGTACCAAGAGACCCAGTACTTC.

This clone appeared a few times. Additional DNA sequences in this sample encode the identical CDR3. The V and J genes are TRBV6-4 and TRBJ2-1; TRBD2 agrees at 8 bases. CDR1 is MRHNA and CDR2 is SNTAGT in the germline V gene. V lost 4 bases and J lost 5; bases outside the gene matches: 7. The CDR3 is made up of 15 amino acids. CDR3 amino acids: CASSVSGGDNNEQFF. The DNA for the CDR3 is TGTGCCAGCAGTGTCTCGGGGGGGGATAACAATGAGCAGTTCTTC.

This clone was found many times. The CDR3 DNA is TGTGCCAGCGGCAAGGCCCCCCCGCCCGATGAGCAGTTCTTC. It is translated as CASGKAPPPDEQFF. The chain combines TRBV12-3 or TRBV12-4 with TRBJ2-1; D gene unclear. The CDR3 is 14 amino acids. V gave up 8 bases and J gave up 8 bases, with 19 bases separating them.

The V gene is TRBV11-2, the J gene TRBJ1-2; TRBD1 aligns across 10 bases. The length of the CDR3 is 15 residues. Per germline, CDR1 SGHAT and CDR2 FQNNGV. The V and J ends lost 4 bases and 8 bases, in that order; junction bases with no gene match: 10. Here the CDR3 DNA reads TGTGCCAGCAGCTCAACCCGGGACAGGGGTGGCGGCTACACCTTC. Protein product: CASSSTRDRGGGYTF.

The table lists this clone with many counts. The chain links TRBV28 to TRBJ1-1, with 10 positions matching TRBD1. V lost 8 bases to trimming and J lost 6 bases; unmatched junction nucleotides: 12. Per the germline V gene, CDR1 is MDHEN and CDR2 is SYDVKM. The length of the CDR3 is 15 residues. The CDR3 bases are TGTGCCAGCTGTTCGGCGGGACAGGGGAGGTCTGAAGCTTTCTTT. This translates into CASCSAGQGRSEAFF. The variable domain in full, with the rest retrieved from reference TRBV28 and TRBJ1-1, is DVKVTQSSRYLVKRTGEKVFLECVQDMDHENMFWYRQDPGLGLRLIYFSYDVKMKEKGDIPEGYSVSREKKERFSLILESASTNQTSMYLCASCSAGQGRSEAFFGQGTRLTVV.

The chain is built from TRBV9 and TRBJ2-1; D might be TRBD2 (6 bases). V lost 3 bases and J lost 7, with 8 bases in between. The germline V gene has CDR1 SGDLS and CDR2 YYNGEE. The CDR3 totals 12 residues. For the CDR3, the DNA is TGTGCCAGCAGCGCGGAGGGGAATGAGCAGTTCTTC. As protein: CASSAEGNEQFF.

Many counts were recorded for this clone. J is TRBJ1-2 and V is TRBV9; D call uncertain. In germline, CDR1 is SGDLS, CDR2 YYNGEE. V lost 2 bases and J 7 bases, leaving 15 bases between the germline ends. The CDR3 is 14 amino acids. Here the CDR3 reads CASSVDLSGSGYTF. In DNA form, the CDR3 reads TGTGCCAGCAGCGTTGATTTGTCCGGCTCTGGCTACACCTTC. The full variable domain, in which reference TRBV9 and TRBJ1-2 provide the parts outside the CDR3, is DSGVTQTPKHLITATGQRVTLRCSPRSGDLSVYWYQQSLDQGLQFLIQYYNGEERAKGNILERFSAQQFPDLHSELNLSSLELGDSALYFCASSVDLSGSGYTFGSGTRLTVV.

A remark on this clone: Sequence at one end of the junction differs from germline and may be a read error. V usage is TRBV20-1 and J usage is TRBJ2-2; D is ambiguous. Looked up from germline, CDR1 is DFQATT and CDR2 is SNEGSKA (reference sequence). The CDR3 covers 13 residues. For the CDR3, the DNA is TGCAGTGCTAGAGAGGGCAACACCGCGGAGCTTTTTTTT. As protein: CSAREGNTAELFF.

This clone was observed a few times. Possible read error: a much larger clone is one base away. Other DNA sequences in the same sample also yield this CDR3. V gene TRBV5-1 combines with J gene TRBJ2-2, with 8 positions matching TRBD2. CDR1 is SGHRS and CDR2 is YFSETQ in the germline V gene. This CDR3 contains 15 residues. The CDR3 sequence is CASSSGLGSTGELFF. DNA of the CDR3: TGCGCCAGCAGCTCGGGACTAGGGTCGACCGGGGAGCTGTTCTTT. The whole variable domain, remainder taken from reference TRBV5-1 and TRBJ2-2, is KAGVTQTPRYLIKTRGQQVTLSCSPISGHRSVSWYQQTPGQGLQFLFEYFSETQRNKGNFPGRFSGRQFSNSRSEMNVSTLELGDSALYLCASSSGLGSTGELFFGEGSRLTVL.

The chain uses TRBV7-9 and TRBJ2-7, with a possible D match to TRBD2 (5 bases). V lost 5 bases and J 2 bases, leaving 13 bases between the germline ends. This CDR3 contains 14 residues. Germline-derived CDR1 and CDR2 are SEHNR and FQNEAQ (reference sequence). The CDR3 nucleotides are TGTGCCAGCAGCGGGAGACCTATCGCCTACGAGCAGTACTTC. Translating it yields CASSGRPIAYEQYF.

The rearrangement links TRBV5-1 to TRBJ1-6; TRBD1 matches 8 bases. V shed 4 bases, J shed 5 bases, and the junction held 5 bases outside the gene matches. Germline V gene data show CDR1 as SGHRS and CDR2 as YFSETQ. This CDR3 spans 15 amino acids. The CDR3 region has the DNA TGCGCCAGCAGCCTGGAGGACAGGGATAATTCACCCCTCCACTTT. Protein sequence: CASSLEDRDNSPLHF.

This rearrangement joins TRBV12-3 or TRBV12-4 to TRBJ2-3; the match to TRBD1 covers 8 bases. V lost 4 bases and J lost 5; bases outside the gene matches: 5. The CDR3 is made up of 14 amino acids. CDR3 DNA: TGTGCCAGCAGTTACAGGGGGGTTAGAGATACGCAGTATTTT. Its translation is CASSYRGVRDTQYF.

About this clone itself: A much larger clone lies one base from this, so it may be a read error. The rearrangement links TRBV11-3 to TRBJ2-2; 14 nucleotides match TRBD2. This CDR3 has 19 residues. Looked up from germline, CDR1 is SGHNT and CDR2 is YENEEA. The CDR3, as DNA: TGTGCCAGCAGCTCATTACTGGGGACTAGCGGGAGAAACATCGGGGAGCTGTTTTTT. Its protein product is CASSSLLGTSGRNIGELFF.

This clone was recorded at least ten times. This chain joins TRBV5-4 and TRBJ1-1, with 7 bases matching TRBD1. From germline, CDR1 is SGHNT and CDR2 YYREEE (reference sequence). The CDR3 consists of 16 residues. V was pared by 4 bases and J by 3 bases, with 12 bases of the junction left unmatched. This CDR3 reads CASSPQGRGVYTEAFF. The CDR3 DNA reads TGTGCCAGCAGCCCACAGGGGAGGGGTGTGTACACTGAAGCTTTCTTT.

This clone was seen repeatedly, ten times or more. This sequence joins TRBV28 and TRBJ1-2, with D hard to call. The germline V and J ends were trimmed by 3 bases and 8 bases, with 7 bases remaining between them. This CDR3 spans 11 amino acids. Germline CDR1 is MDHEN and CDR2 is SYDVKM. The DNA for the CDR3 is TGTGCCAGCAGTTTCAAGTCAGGCTACACCTTC. Residues: CASSFKSGYTF.

In its sample, this clone was seen many times. The chain recombines TRBV12-5 with TRBJ2-7, with TRBD1 matching 12 bases. After removal of 6 bases from V and 5 bases from J, the junction contained 8 bases not matched to a gene. Germline values: CDR1 LGHNT, CDR2 FRNRAP. The CDR3 contains 15 residues. CDR3 sequence: CASGSGTGGMDEQYF. CDR3 DNA sequence: TGTGCTAGTGGATCTGGGACAGGGGGCATGGACGAGCAGTACTTC.

Notes on this clone: Germline is not matched at one junction end, which may reflect a read error. J is TRBJ2-5 and V is TRBV6-6; TRBD2 matches at 9 bases. The J call may be in error: the DNA end matches TRBJ2-7 better. Germline V gives CDR1 MNHNY, CDR2 SVGAGI (reference sequence). This CDR3 has 16 amino acids. CDR3 coding DNA: TGTGCCAGCATTTACTTTGTAGCGGGAGAGGCCTACGAGCAGTACTTC. It is translated as CASIYFVAGEAYEQYF.

This clone was seen many times. The chain links TRBV7-9 to TRBJ2-3, with 14 bases fitting TRBD2. V shed 5 bases and J 3 bases; nucleotides not matched to a gene: 4. Looked up from germline, CDR1 is SEHNR and CDR2 is FQNEAQ (reference sequence). The CDR3 has 16 residues. The CDR3 bases are TGTGCCAGCAGCCCCAGACTAGCGGGAGGGACAGATACGCAGTATTTT. Encoded protein: CASSPRLAGGTDTQYF. Supplemented by reference TRBV7-9 and TRBJ2-3, the full variable domain reads DTGVSQNPRHKITKRGQNVTFRCDPISEHNRLYWYRQTLGQGPEFLTYFQNEAQLEKSRLLSDRFSAERPKGSFSTLEIQRTEQGDSAMYLCASSPRLAGGTDTQYFGPGTRLTVL.

This clone came up a few times. The chain uses TRBV30 and TRBJ2-1; D ambiguous. V lost 5 bases and J lost 7, with 9 bases in between. The CDR3 consists of 11 residues. The germline gives CDR1 GTSNPN, CDR2 SVGIG (reference sequence). The CDR3 here is CAWFGNNEQFF. The CDR3 DNA reads as TGTGCCTGGTTTGGGAATAATGAGCAGTTCTTC. Variable domain in full (rest from reference TRBV30 and TRBJ2-1): SQTIHQWPATLVQPVGSPLSLECTVEGTSNPNLYWYRQAAGRGLQLLFYSVGIGQISSEVPQNLSASRPQDRQFILSSKKLLLSDSGFYLCAWFGNNEQFFGPGTRLTVL.

This clone was seen ten or more times. The chain recombines TRBV11-2 with TRBJ2-1, with D tentatively TRBD1 (7 bases). Trimming left V 6 bases short and J 2 bases short, with 17 bases between. From germline, CDR1 is SGHAT and CDR2 FQNNGV. CDR3 size: 16 residues. The CDR3 sequence: CASRKLRGTAYNEQFF. For the CDR3, the DNA is TGTGCCAGCAGAAAGCTCCGGGGGACAGCCTACAATGAGCAGTTCTTC.

V gene TRBV5-1 combines with J gene TRBJ2-3; TRBD2 aligns across 9 bases. In germline, CDR1 is SGHRS, CDR2 YFSETQ. V lost 0 bases to trimming and J lost 6 bases; unmatched junction nucleotides: 8. The CDR3 contains 16 residues. The DNA of the CDR3 is TGCGCCAGCAGCTTGGCCCAAGCGGGAGGCATGGATACGCAGTATTTT. Translating it yields CASSLAQAGGMDTQYF.

This chain joins TRBV5-1 and TRBJ2-1; maybe TRBD2 (6 bases). V was cut by 4 bases and J by 6 bases, with 17 bases left in between. CDR1 is SGHRS, CDR2 YFSETQ, per germline. The CDR3 contains 15 residues. The CDR3 region is CASSGGVKAGNEQFF. The CDR3 coding sequence is TGCGCCAGCAGCGGAGGGGTCAAGGCTGGCAATGAGCAGTTCTTC.

This clone was seen ten or more times. V gene TRBV4-1 combines with J gene TRBJ1-3, with no clear D. The V end was cut by 0 bases, the J end by 0 bases, with 9 bases between. The CDR3 spans 16 residues. Germline V gene data show CDR1 as MGHRA and CDR2 as YSYEKL. CDR3: CASSQDYALSGNTIYF. The CDR3 bases are TGCGCCAGCAGCCAAGATTATGCCCTCTCTGGAAACACCATATATTTT.

Details on this clone: This may be a read error, as it is one base from a much larger clone. Since the CDR3 does not end with the conserved phenylalanine or tryptophan, this likely comes from a read error. The CDR3 protein is CSARAGQGLETQYL. For the CDR3, the DNA is TGCAGTGCTAGAGCCGGACAGGGTTTGGAGACCCAGTACCTC. This rearrangement joins TRBV20-1 to TRBJ2-5; 8 bases fit TRBD1. V lost 1 base to trimming and J lost 5 bases; unmatched junction nucleotides: 6. Per the germline V gene, CDR1 is DFQATT and CDR2 is SNEGSKA (reference sequence). The CDR3 is made up of 14 amino acids.